Below are 2 T cell receptor beta chains sequenced from a single sample in a study of CD8 T cells in ankylosing spondylitis. TCRdb reprocessed the 5' RACE reads via MiXCR and lists one record per CDR3 protein. Counted here are around 300,000 distinct CDR3 sequences, about 20% occurring once; the ten biggest clones make up roughly 4%. The material sequenced was blood, either unsorted or a sorted T cell fraction (not recorded which). These receptors all come from a female donor with ankylosing spondylitis or in good health (not recorded which).

This clonotype has ten or more counts. The J gene is TRBJ2-5, the V gene TRBV20-1, with 10 bases lining up with TRBD1. This CDR3 region has 15 residues. V was clipped by 5 bases and J by 4 bases; unmatched bases: 10. Germline V gene sequence: CDR1 DFQATT, CDR2 SNEGSKA (reference sequence). CDR3 loop: CSARSGTGVIETQYF. CDR3 in DNA: TGCAGTGCTCGAAGCGGGACAGGGGTTATAGAGACCCAGTACTTC.

The chain uses TRBV5-1 and TRBJ2-6; D is perhaps TRBD1 or TRBD2 (5 bases each). This CDR3 is built from 17 residues. CDR1 is SGHRS, CDR2 YFSETQ, per germline. V lost 0 bases and J lost 0, with 10 bases in between. The CDR3 sequence is CASSLGPGSSGANVLTF. In DNA, the CDR3 is TGCGCCAGCAGCTTGGGTCCAGGGAGCTCTGGGGCCAACGTCCTGACTTTC. Filled out from reference TRBV5-1 and TRBJ2-6, the complete variable domain reads KAGVTQTPRYLIKTRGQQVTLSCSPISGHRSVSWYQQTPGQGLQFLFEYFSETQRNKGNFPGRFSGRQFSNSRSEMNVSTLELGDSALYLCASSLGPGSSGANVLTFGAGSRLTVL.